This T cell receptor beta chain was profiled in a study of blood T cells in healthy people across ages. Study summary: T cells yielded about one barcoded beta molecule per two cells through template switching. Whole-study findings and limits: Greater diversity and more naive CD4+ cells were seen in long-lived donors than in aged donors.

The CDR3 is 17 residues long. Trimming removed 7 bases from V and 0 bases from J, with 16 bases in between. CDR1 MNHEY and CDR2 SMNVEV come from the germline V gene (reference sequence). The second PCR ran about 6 to 11 cycles with a sample-barcoded 5' primer and J-beta primers. Each cDNA molecule was tagged by a template-switch adaptor that had 12 random nucleotides. MiXCR was run by TCRdb on the 5' RACE reads, yielding one entry per CDR3 protein. This table has approximately 940,000 distinct CDR3 sequences, under 50% appearing once. Total RNA was isolated from each sample in quantities of at least 6 micrograms. Note on this clonotype: Its antigen is not identified.

The sample taken for sequencing was blood. This sequence originates from a man aged 25 to 40 in good health. The chain carries TRBV27 and TRBJ2-6; maybe TRBD1 (6 bases). Here the CDR3 DNA reads TGTGCCAGCAATTCCGGGACACTAAGCTCTGGGGCCAACGTCCTGACTTTC. Translated: CASNSGTLSSGANVLTF.